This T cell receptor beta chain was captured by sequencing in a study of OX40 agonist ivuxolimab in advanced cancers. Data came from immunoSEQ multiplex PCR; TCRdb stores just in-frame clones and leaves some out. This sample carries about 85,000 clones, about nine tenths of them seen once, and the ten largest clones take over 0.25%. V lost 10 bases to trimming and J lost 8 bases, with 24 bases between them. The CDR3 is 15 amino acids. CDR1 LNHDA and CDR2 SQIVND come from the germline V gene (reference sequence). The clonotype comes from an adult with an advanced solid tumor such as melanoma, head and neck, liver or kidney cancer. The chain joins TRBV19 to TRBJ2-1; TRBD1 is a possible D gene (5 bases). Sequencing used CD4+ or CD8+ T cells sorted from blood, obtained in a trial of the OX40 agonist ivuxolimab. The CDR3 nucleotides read TGTGCCACGAAAGGCGTAGGAACAGGCGGCGATGAGCAGTTCTTC. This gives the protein CATKGVGTGGDEQFF. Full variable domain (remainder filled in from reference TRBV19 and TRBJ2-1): DGGITQSPKYLFRKEGQNVTLSCEQNLNHDAMYWYRQDPGQGLRLIYYSQIVNDFQKGDIAEGYSVSREKKESFPLTVTSAQKNPTAFYLCATKGVGTGGDEQFFGPGTRLTVL.